This T cell receptor beta chain emerged from a study of graft-versus-host responses after intestinal transplantation. Study-level information: Each patient got anti-thymocyte globulin induction, then tacrolimus and steroids for around three years. Whole-study results and caveats: GvH clones detected in recipient marrow included some appearing first in ileum or blood. The highest levels of circulating GvH clones went along with early declines in HvG clones after transplant.

Libraries were prepared by immunoSEQ multiplex PCR; TCRdb keeps only in-frame clonotypes and omits some of them. This sample has 100,000 or so clones, with 90% to 95% found just once. This clone was counted once. Its antigen is currently unknown. The CDR3 loop spans 14 amino acids. Germline loops: CDR1 GTSNPN, CDR2 SVGIG (reference sequence). The V and J ends lost 3 bases and 1 base respectively, with 12 bases between them. The receptor was derived from a human donor who received an intestinal transplant. The chain couples TRBV30 to TRBJ1-1; D call uncertain. Sequenced material: unstimulated CD4+ T cells sorted from spleen or lymph node cells, taken before intestinal transplant. The chain's CDR3 is CAWRRGPTNTEAFF. In nucleotides, the CDR3 is TGTGCCTGGAGACGTGGGCCAACGAACACTGAAGCTTTCTTT.